These T cell receptor beta chains were read from a single sample in a study of cytomegalovirus exposure and HLA in healthy donors. The assay was immunoSEQ multiplex PCR, and TCRdb's table has in-frame clones only and misses some. The table lists some 190,000 clones, 85% of them singletons, with 1% in the top ten. The specimen sequenced was PBMCs. The receptors shown here come from a boy aged 2-15 years in good health and CMV-seronegative. Each CDR3 is given without its conserved first and last residue.

V,J,CDR3
TRBV5-1,TRBJ2-1,ASSLLADNEQF
TRBV2,TRBJ2-1,ASRGDRDKQF
TRBV28,TRBJ1-1,ASSLTGVNTEAF
TRBV19,TRBJ1-1,ASSSHAAVKAF
TRBV7-9,TRBJ1-1,ASSRAELEAF
TRBV7-2,TRBJ2-1,ASSSQGFSYNEQF
TRBV5-1,TRBJ2-1,ASSGRLAGGLNEQF
TRBV10-2,TRBJ2-1,ASMGRERGEQF
TRBV9,TRBJ2-1,ASSVFPKAGGNEQF
TRBV29-1,TRBJ1-1,SARAEAF
TRBV29-1,TRBJ2-6,SVGLRQDLSGANVLT
TRBV9,TRBJ1-2,ASGHSANYGYT
TRBV10-1,TRBJ2-1,ASGGGFDNEQF
TRBV4-2,TRBJ2-1,ASSESMWEGLHNEQF
TRBV19,TRBJ2-5,ASSIRGEGRETQY
TRBV7-3,TRBJ2-5,ASSLTREVGETQY
TRBV18,TRBJ1-2,ASAKDRGNGGYT
TRBV5-6,TRBJ2-5,ASRPPGGGGTQY
TRBV28,TRBJ2-5,ASSSPRGSETQY
TRBV5-6,TRBJ1-1,ASSLLMDSMNTEAF
TRBV15,TRBJ1-4,ATSRDQGGGSEKLF
TRBV11-3,TRBJ2-7,ASSRGLATHEQY
TRBV18,TRBJ2-7,ASSPVADSYEQY
TRBV6-5,TRBJ1-1,ASSWGGGTAF
TRBV4-1,TRBJ1-3,ASSQESGPSGNTIY
TRBV7-8,TRBJ1-2,ASSLAPGGRSGYT
TRBV7-2,TRBJ2-1,ASSLDSGGSGGNEQF
TRBV7-9,TRBJ2-3,ASSHNTKEIGESTDTQY
TRBV2,TRBJ2-2,ASSVAGGVKVAGELF
TRBV4-1,TRBJ2-7,ASSQDPGAEQY
TRBV6-1,TRBJ2-7,ASSDGPYEQY
TRBV28,TRBJ1-1,ASSLSRGSTEAF
TRBV5-4,TRBJ2-4,ASSGEGAKNIQY
TRBV14,TRBJ2-1,ASSDTGGTSYNEQF
TRBV27,TRBJ1-5,ASRTGPNDPQH
TRBV4-1,TRBJ1-5,ASSQGLFSNQPQH
TRBV28,TRBJ1-4,ASSARGTNEKLF
TRBV6-4,TRBJ2-3,ASRAGPLRTDTQY
TRBV28,TRBJ2-3,ASSLIQGVRGTDTQY
TRBV14,TRBJ2-1,ASSPPRGTGRNEQF
TRBV19,TRBJ2-7,ASSPQGASYEQY
TRBV25-1,TRBJ1-1,ASSSGTADTEAF
TRBV2,TRBJ2-1,AWEAGIESSYNEQF
TRBV4-1,TRBJ1-2,ASSQDRGFNGYT
TRBV28,.,ATRTSGTYEQY